Reported below is one T cell receptor beta chain. The entry originates in a study of blood T cell repertoires in COVID-19. Study details: T cells, B-cell-depleted T cells, or PBMCs provided the cDNA or gDNA that served as material.

The assay was immunoSEQ multiplex PCR, and TCRdb's table has in-frame clones only and misses some. The sample includes approximately 300,000 clones, about 85% of them seen just once. V shed 1 base and J shed 4 bases, with 11 bases lying between them. The CDR3 consists of 15 residues. Germline V gene sequence: CDR1 MNHEY, CDR2 SVGEGT. Clinical history as reported by participants underpinned cohort assignment. The chain combines TRBV6-2 or TRBV6-3 with TRBJ1-5; D may be TRBD1 (5 bases). The clonotype originates from a woman aged 25-40 years who had recovered from COVID-19. Sample: PBMCs or T cells enriched from blood (not recorded which). The DNA of the CDR3 is TGTGCCAGCAGTTACTTTGACAGCAGAAATCAGCCCCAGCATTTT. Its translation is CASSYFDSRNQPQHF.